This paragraph reports one T cell receptor (beta chain). It lacks a known antigen. No base-level quality is on record; no much larger clone is a single base apart. From each donor, a single peripheral blood sample of around 120 mL on average was drawn into heparinised tubes. Using a panel that included CD45RO, CCR7, CD25, CD127, CD95 and CD27, naive, central memory, regulatory and stem cell-like memory CD4+ T cells were sorted on a BD FACSAria II. A purity above 95% was achieved for all sorted populations. Right away, PBMCs were isolated by Lymphoprep density gradient centrifugation and were stained directly, with no culture step. To minimize batch effects, samples were stained and sorted in pairs, one healthy donor with one patient per experiment. The entry originates in a study of beta chain features in type 1 diabetes (dated by TCRdb to the late 2010s). As for the study more broadly: Mean age, gender distribution, total cell number and subset yield did not differ between patients and healthy donors. Across all samples, fewer than 110,000,000 sorted cells were examined, and cell number per subset correlated strongly with RNA yield. In the study, TCRB repertoires of sorted circulating CD4+ T cell subsets from recently diagnosed type 1 diabetes patients were compared with those of matched healthy donors. Regulatory and stem cell-like memory subsets were obtained from only 8 patients and about eight healthy donors, while naive and central memory subsets were obtained from all 30 or so donors. Results the study describes overall, beyond this receptor: Because cDNA rather than genomic DNA was sequenced, highly expressing activated cells could have been over-represented, although no difference in activation and CD3 levels was found between groups. Naive, central memory and regulatory TCRB repertoires appeared to be more alike among patients than among healthy donors. A moderate but significant shortening of TCRB CDR3 length was observed in type 1 diabetes patients in all four CD4+ subsets. At VDJ recombination sites, type 1 diabetes patients had fewer insertions and more deleted nucleotides, which implies abnormalities in thymic rearrangement. Shorter templates might be favored by PCR, yet because patient and control samples were amplified and corrected together, any such skew would affect both groups equally. Because small numbers of individuals were included in the HLA sub-analyses, any influence of HLA type on TCRB rearrangement was left unresolved.

The entire isolated RNA was reverse transcribed using the High Capacity cDNA Reverse Transcription Kit, and thus expressed TCRB transcripts were sequenced. Deep immunoSEQ sequencing was applied to naive, central memory and regulatory T cell samples, giving an average of around 3.4 million total reads per sample. After sorted cells were lysed in RLT buffer, RNA was extracted with DNase-treated RNeasy Micro or Mini kits, with the choice depending on cell number. To prevent cross-contamination, every cell subset was processed on its own, while patient and healthy donor samples were processed together. The immunoSEQ multiplex PCR was used to amplify TCRB sequences from cDNA, yielding 87-bp fragments that span the CDR3 region. Amplicons were sequenced on the Illumina HiSeq platform. As for the original processing: Synthetic template baselines were used to correct PCR bias computationally, reads within Hamming distance 2 were collapsed, and singletons that could not be merged were discarded. Reads were aligned against IMGT to assign V, D and J genes, CDR3 length and insertions or deletions at six rearrangement sites. Clonotype counts were normalized to sorted cell number within each subset before computing true diversity and Gini coefficients with the tcR R package. Repertoire sharing was quantified using the overlap coefficient calculated on TCRB nucleotide sequences. As a proxy for the pre-selection repertoire, out-of-frame TCRB sequences from naive cells were analyzed. TCRdb re-hosts the immuneACCESS table, in-frame sequences only. Its copies lack some clones; in the studies checked, an unresolved V gene accounts for under half of them, and the cause for the rest is not known. Clone size and V and J calls were adopted from that table, with D and trimming inferred from the DNA. A total of hundreds of thousands of clones appear in this sample, 15% of them only once. The top ten hold about 0.086% of the sample.

This receptor was obtained from a man between 18 and 29 years old in good health. Sequences were obtained from naive CD4+ T cells from blood. This sample's cell subset or site label indicates: true naive CD4+ T cells.

Here is the DNA: TGTGCCAGCAGCCCCCGGGACAGTCCTCATATCTATGGCTACACCTTC. Translated, this gives CASSPRDSPHIYGYTF. The receptor chain draws on TRBV28 and TRBJ1-2, and 7 junctional nucleotides match TRBD1. Trimming removed 6 bases from V and 4 bases from J; the gene matches leave 14 bases unexplained. From the germline V gene, CDR1 is MDHEN and CDR2 is SYDVKM. The CDR3, from cysteine to phenylalanine, totals 16 residues. Only the CDR3 portion is preserved as DNA: 48 bases, with reading frame beginning at the first base.